This TCR beta chain appears in the sequencing data of a study of OX40 agonist ivuxolimab in advanced cancers. Background on the study: The dose-escalation cohort had hepatocellular carcinoma, melanoma, renal cell or head and neck cancer. The study reported partial responses in three patients: one hepatocellular carcinoma, two cutaneous melanoma. Study-level results: The study found that CD8+ T cells averaged more expanded clones than CD4+.

The sample holds one count of this clone. Its specificity is not known. The table came from immunoSEQ multiplex PCR; TCRdb's copy has only in-frame clones and leaves some out. The profile covers about 70,000 clones, with around 80% appearing a single time and 5% taken by the ten largest. V shed 0 bases and J shed 0 bases, with 5 bases lying between them. In germline, CDR1 is MNHNY, CDR2 SVGAGI (reference sequence). There are 14 residues in the CDR3. V and J are TRBV6-6 and TRBJ1-1; D is undetermined. The sequencing here drew on CD4+ or CD8+ T cells sorted from blood, taken in a trial of the OX40 agonist ivuxolimab. The clonotype originates from an adult with an advanced solid tumor such as melanoma, head and neck, liver or kidney cancer. In DNA form, the CDR3 reads TGTGCCAGCAGTTACTCTAGTCTGAACACTGAAGCTTTCTTT. Translation: CASSYSSLNTEAFF.